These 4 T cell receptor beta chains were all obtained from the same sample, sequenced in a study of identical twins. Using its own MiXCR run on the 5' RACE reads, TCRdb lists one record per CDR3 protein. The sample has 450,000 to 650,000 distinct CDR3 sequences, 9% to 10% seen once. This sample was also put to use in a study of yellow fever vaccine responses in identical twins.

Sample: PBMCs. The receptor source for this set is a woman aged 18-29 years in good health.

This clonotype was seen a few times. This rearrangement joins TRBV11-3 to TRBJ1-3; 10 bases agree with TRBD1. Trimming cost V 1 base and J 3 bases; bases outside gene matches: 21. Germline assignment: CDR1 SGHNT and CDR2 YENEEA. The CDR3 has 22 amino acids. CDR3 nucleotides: TGTGCCAGCAGCTTAGGAGGCAGTATGACGCGGGACAGGGGAATGAATGGAAACACCATATATTTT. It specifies CASSLGGSMTRDRGMNGNTIYF.

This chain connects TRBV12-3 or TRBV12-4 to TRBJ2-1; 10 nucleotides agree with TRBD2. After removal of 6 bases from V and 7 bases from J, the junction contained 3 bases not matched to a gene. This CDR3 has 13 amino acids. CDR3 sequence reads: CASRAGGANEQFF. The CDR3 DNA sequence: TGTGCCAGCAGAGCGGGAGGGGCGAATGAGCAGTTCTTC.

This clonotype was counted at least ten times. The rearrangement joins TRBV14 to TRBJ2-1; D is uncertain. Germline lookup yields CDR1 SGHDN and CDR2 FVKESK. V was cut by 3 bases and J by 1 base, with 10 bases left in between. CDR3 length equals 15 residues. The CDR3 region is CASSQVTRSYNEQFF. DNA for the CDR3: TGTGCCAGCAGCCAGGTAACCCGGTCCTACAATGAGCAGTTCTTC.

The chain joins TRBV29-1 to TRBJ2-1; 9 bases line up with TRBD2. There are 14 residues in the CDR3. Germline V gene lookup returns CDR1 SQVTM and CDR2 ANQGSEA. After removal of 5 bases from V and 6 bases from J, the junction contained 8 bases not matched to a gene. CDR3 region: CSVMRGGAGNEQFF. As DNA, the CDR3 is TGCAGCGTTATGCGCGGGGGGGCTGGCAATGAGCAGTTCTTC.